Below are 26 T cell receptor beta chains sequenced from a single sample in a study of T cells in Graves' hyperthyroidism and ophthalmopathy. Amplified regions were TCR beta CDR3 sequences from RNA transcripts. An initial round of RT-PCR targeting the TCR CDR3 relied on the HTBI primer set. One entry per CDR3 protein, called by TCRdb with MiXCR from the multiplex PCR reads. This table holds about 420,000 distinct CDR3 sequences, around 13% found once. Material for sequencing was blood. These receptor sequences come from a woman between 18 and 30 years old with Graves' hyperthyroidism.

This clonotype came up a few times. V is TRBV2 and J is TRBJ2-6; D possibly corresponds to TRBD2 (6 bases). Trimming took off 8 bases at V and 4 bases at J, with 9 bases between the two ends. The CDR3 spans 13 residues. Germline V lookup: CDR1 SNHLY, CDR2 FYNNEI. This chain's CDR3 is CASSGRGANVLTF. The CDR3 DNA reads as TGTGCCAGCTCCGGGAGAGGGGCCAACGTCCTGACTTTC.

The V call is TRBV19, the J call TRBJ2-5; TRBD1 is a possible D gene (7 bases). Germline V gene data show CDR1 as LNHDA and CDR2 as SQIVND (reference sequence). V was pared by 5 bases and J by 3 bases, with 13 bases between. The length of the CDR3 is 14 residues. The CDR3 bases are TGTGCCAGTAGTCGTGCGGGACAGAAAGAGACCCAGTACTTC. Protein product: CASSRAGQKETQYF.

This clonotype occurred many times. V usage is TRBV28 and J usage is TRBJ1-2; a possible D gene is TRBD1 (6 bases). CDR1 MDHEN and CDR2 SYDVKM come from the germline V gene. The length of the CDR3 is 15 residues. Trimming left V 10 bases short and J 2 bases short, with 20 bases between. CDR3 nucleotides: TGTGCCACCAAGTTGGGAGGGGGTACAAACTATGGCTACACCTTC. The encoded protein is CATKLGGGTNYGYTF.

This CDR3 reads CSATQGTLNTQYF. The CDR3, as DNA: TGCAGTGCTACCCAGGGGACGCTAAATACGCAGTATTTT. The chain employs TRBV20-1 and TRBJ2-3; perhaps TRBD1 as D (6 bases). The CDR3 is made up of 13 amino acids. The V gene lost 4 bases and the J gene lost 7 bases, with 15 bases spanning the gap. Germline V gives CDR1 DFQATT, CDR2 SNEGSKA (reference sequence).

This clonotype was seen repeatedly, ten times or more. The chain links TRBV4-1 to TRBJ1-1; no clear D. Germline loops: CDR1 MGHRA, CDR2 YSYEKL. Trimming shortened V by 0 bases and J by 1 base, and 18 bases separated the two germline ends. CDR3 length equals 18 residues. The CDR3 DNA reads TGCGCCAGCAGCCAAGATATGGCGGGGAGTGCGGGGAACACTGAAGCTTTCTTT. It codes for CASSQDMAGSAGNTEAFF.

Worth noting for this clonotype: This sequence may be a read error, since a much larger clone differs from it by one base. This chain links TRBV20-1 with TRBJ2-5; 8 positions agree with TRBD2. The V and J ends lost 3 bases and 1 base, in that order; junction bases with no gene match: 7. CDR1 and CDR2 (germline): DFQATT, SNEGSKA (reference sequence). The CDR3 runs 15 residues. Here the CDR3 reads CSARATSAVQETQYF. CDR3 DNA: TGCAGTGCTAGGGCGACTAGCGCAGTCCAAGAGACCCAGTACTTC.

This clonotype was seen ten or more times. V is TRBV5-6 and J is TRBJ2-1; 9 positions match TRBD2. CDR1 is SGHDT, CDR2 YYEEEE, per germline. The CDR3 has 15 residues. Germline trimming cut 5 bases from V and 3 bases from J; bases unmatched to any gene: 6. CDR3 amino acids: CASRLSGSLYNEQFF. CDR3 in DNA: TGTGCCAGCAGACTTAGCGGGAGTCTCTACAATGAGCAGTTCTTC.

The sample holds many counts of this clonotype. CDR3 sequence reads: CASSFLPSSLNEQFF. The CDR3 nucleotides read TGTGCCAGCAGCTTCCTGCCGTCAAGCCTCAATGAGCAGTTCTTC. The genes are TRBV7-2 and TRBJ2-1, with D hard to call. The CDR3 has 15 amino acids. Trimming removed 3 bases from V and 6 bases from J, with 15 bases in between. The germline gives CDR1 SGHTA, CDR2 FQGNSA.

V usage is TRBV6-1 and J usage is TRBJ2-7; 12 positions agree with TRBD1. Germline CDR1 is MNHNS and CDR2 is SASEGT. The CDR3 sequence is 16 residues long. V lost 7 bases and J lost 7; bases outside the gene matches: 14. CDR3 sequence reads: CASISTSGQGAHEQYF. The DNA of the CDR3 is TGTGCCAGCATATCGACATCGGGACAGGGGGCGCATGAGCAGTACTTC.

This clonotype was observed a few times. The V gene is TRBV25-1, the J gene TRBJ2-5; D perhaps matches TRBD1 (6 bases). Per the germline V gene, CDR1 is MGHDK and CDR2 is SYGVNS. The ends were cut back, 5 bases at V and 5 bases at J, with 21 bases in the middle. The CDR3 extends over 16 amino acids. The CDR3 coding sequence is TGTGCCAGCAGTCTAGGGGACATCGCCCAGGGTGAGACCCAGTACTTC. Amino acid sequence: CASSLGDIAQGETQYF.

This clonotype has at least ten counts. The rearrangement links TRBV10-3 to TRBJ2-3; 7 bases agree with TRBD2. The CDR3 is 15 amino acids. CDR1 and CDR2 (germline): ENHRY, SYGVKD. The J segment lost 5 bases and the V segment lost 4 bases, leaving 9 bases of the junction unmatched. CDR3 protein: CAISAGREEVDTQYF. The CDR3 coding sequence is TGTGCCATCAGTGCTGGTCGGGAGGAGGTAGATACGCAGTATTTT.

There are many counts of this clonotype. Mismatch with germline at one junction end may stem from a read error. This chain joins TRBV28 and TRBJ2-7; TRBD1 matches at 9 bases. Per germline, CDR1 MDHEN and CDR2 SYDVKM. The CDR3 is made up of 15 amino acids. The CDR3 DNA follows: TGTGCCAGCAGTTCCCCGGGGGACAGGGACTACGAGCAGTGCTTC. Its protein is CASSSPGDRDYEQCF.

The V call is TRBV18, the J call TRBJ2-7, with D possibly being TRBD2 (6 bases). Germline values: CDR1 KGHSH, CDR2 LQKENI. The ends were cut back, 3 bases at V and 3 bases at J, with 12 bases in the middle. CDR3 length: 14 residues. The CDR3 nucleotides are TGTGCCAGCTCACCTTTTGGGGGGAGCTACGAGCAGTACTTC. Translation gives CASSPFGGSYEQYF. Combining the CDR3 with reference TRBV18 and TRBJ2-7 gives the whole variable domain NAGVMQNPRHLVRRRGQEARLRCSPMKGHSHVYWYRQLPEEGLKFMVYLQKENIIDESGMPKERFSAEFPKEGPSILRIQQVVRGDSAAYFCASSPFGGSYEQYFGPGTRLTVT.

Note on this clonotype: It may be a read error: a sequence one base away is much more abundant. This chain joins TRBV27 and TRBJ2-1; 9 bases match TRBD2. The CDR3 covers 17 residues. Per germline, CDR1 MNHEY and CDR2 SMNVEV (reference sequence). J lost 4 bases, V lost 5 bases, and 12 bases had no gene match. This chain's CDR3 is CASSDRPRLAVYNEQFF. The CDR3 coding sequence is TGTGCCAGCAGTGACCGTCCGAGACTAGCGGTTTACAATGAGCAGTTCTTC.

In nucleotides, the CDR3 is TGCAGTGCTAGAGAGCCCGGGGGCTTCGGAAACTACGAGCAGTACTTC. It yields the protein CSAREPGGFGNYEQYF. The rearrangement uses TRBV20-1 and TRBJ2-7, with D perhaps being TRBD1 or TRBD2 (6 bases each). V was cut by 0 bases and J by 3 bases, with 18 bases left in between. The CDR3 is 16 residues long. Germline V gives CDR1 DFQATT, CDR2 SNEGSKA (reference sequence).

This clonotype was seen ten or more times. This chain uses TRBV6-1 with TRBJ2-2; 8 positions match TRBD2. The CDR3 is made up of 15 amino acids. J was trimmed by 4 bases and V by 6 bases; bases with no gene match: 7. The V gene's germline CDR1 is MNHNS and CDR2 SASEGT. In nucleotides, the CDR3 is TGTGCCAGCAGGGGGGGACTAGTATTCACCGGGGAGCTGTTTTTT. Amino acids: CASRGGLVFTGELFF.

This clonotype showed up many times. The chain joins TRBV18 to TRBJ2-2; no firm D call. The V end lost 0 bases, the J end lost 6 bases, and 5 bases lay between the germline ends. Germline V gene lookup returns CDR1 KGHSH and CDR2 LQKENI. The CDR3 consists of 13 residues. The CDR3: CASSPPSAGELFF. As DNA, the CDR3 is TGTGCCAGCTCACCACCGAGTGCCGGGGAGCTGTTTTTT.

The table lists this clonotype with many counts. The chain joins TRBV4-1 to TRBJ2-2; TRBD2 is a possible D gene (5 bases). This CDR3 comprises 15 residues. From germline, CDR1 is MGHRA and CDR2 YSYEKL. V lost 3 bases and J lost 0, with 8 bases in between. The CDR3 DNA reads TGCGCCAGCAGCCAGCCGACTACGAACACCGGGGAGCTGTTTTTT. This gives the protein CASSQPTTNTGELFF.

The CDR3 coding sequence is TGTGCTAGTGGTTTGGTACCGAGCCCGGGACTAGCGGGGAATGAGCAGTTCTTC. This gives the protein CASGLVPSPGLAGNEQFF. This sequence joins TRBV12-5 and TRBJ2-1; TRBD2 matches 13 bases. This CDR3 is 18 amino acids long. Germline CDR1 LGHNT, CDR2 FRNRAP. With V trimmed by 0 bases and J by 7 bases, 9 bases remained unmatched.

The chain joins TRBV9 to TRBJ2-1; the match to TRBD2 covers 8 bases. The length of the CDR3 is 15 residues. Germline V gene lookup returns CDR1 SGDLS and CDR2 YYNGEE. V was clipped by 0 bases and J by 3 bases; unmatched bases: 2. The CDR3 bases are TGTGCCAGCAGCGTAGAAAGCGGGAGCTACAATGAGCAGTTCTTC. Protein: CASSVESGSYNEQFF.

The V call is TRBV18, the J call TRBJ2-7, with TRBD1 matching over 9 bases. CDR3 length: 15 amino acids. V lost 4 bases, J lost 4 bases, and 8 bases stayed unmatched. Germline V gene sequence: CDR1 KGHSH, CDR2 LQKENI. For the CDR3, the DNA is TGTGCCAGCTCACAAAGGACAGGGGCCGGGTACGAGCAGTACTTC. Its translation: CASSQRTGAGYEQYF.

This chain connects TRBV6-8 to TRBJ1-2; unclear D gene. This CDR3 comprises 13 residues. The V gene's germline CDR1 is MNHGY and CDR2 SAAAGT. V was cut by 1 base and J by 0 bases, with 3 bases left in between. The CDR3 DNA reads TGTGCCAGCAGTTACTGGGCTAACTATGGCTACACCTTC. Encoded protein: CASSYWANYGYTF.

This clonotype has at least ten counts. Relative to the germline gene, one junction end is altered; a read error may explain this. This rearrangement joins TRBV28 to TRBJ1-5, with 8 bases aligning to TRBD1. The CDR3 is 14 amino acids. The V gene's germline CDR1 is MDHEN and CDR2 SYDVKM. The CDR3 nucleotides read TGTGCCAGCAATTTAGGCAGGGGGCAACAGCCCCAGCATTTT. This sequence encodes CASNLGRGQQPQHF. Drawing the rest from reference TRBV28 and TRBJ1-5, the complete variable domain is DVKVTQSSRYLVKRTGEKVFLECVQDMDHENMFWYRQDPGLGLRLIYFSYDVKMKEKGDIPEGYSVSREKKERFSLILESASTNQTSMYLCASNLGRGQQPQHFGDGTRLSIL.

This clonotype was seen at least ten times. This sequence joins TRBV6-1 and TRBJ2-7; 8 bases map to TRBD2. CDR3 length: 16 amino acids. CDR1 MNHNS and CDR2 SASEGT come from the germline V gene. The ends lost 6 bases at V and 2 bases at J; junction bases unmatched: 12. CDR3 loop: CASSPYPEAGAYEQYF. In DNA form, the CDR3 reads TGTGCCAGCAGCCCTTATCCGGAAGCGGGAGCCTACGAGCAGTACTTC.

In this sample, this clonotype turned up a few times. The V call is TRBV28, the J call TRBJ2-1, with 7 nucleotides matching TRBD2. With 6 bases clipped from V and 14 bases from J, the junction kept 7 bases outside the gene matches. The CDR3 consists of 11 residues. Germline lookup yields CDR1 MDHEN and CDR2 SYDVKM. The DNA of the CDR3 is TGTGCCAGCAGCTTCAGGGACTACGAGTTCTTC. Residues: CASSFRDYEFF. The full variable domain, rest sourced from reference TRBV28 and TRBJ2-1, is DVKVTQSSRYLVKRTGEKVFLECVQDMDHENMFWYRQDPGLGLRLIYFSYDVKMKEKGDIPEGYSVSREKKERFSLILESASTNQTSMYLCASSFRDYEFFGPGTRLTVL.

This clonotype came up a few times. This chain links TRBV4-3 with TRBJ2-3; 10 bases line up with TRBD2. This CDR3 has 18 residues. Germline V CDR1 and CDR2: LGHNA, YSLEER. The trim removed 1 base at V and 1 base at J, leaving 8 bases unmatched. DNA of the CDR3: TGCGCCAGCAGCCAAGTAGCTAGTACTAGCGGGGGCACAGATACGCAGTATTTT. It yields the protein CASSQVASTSGGTDTQYF.